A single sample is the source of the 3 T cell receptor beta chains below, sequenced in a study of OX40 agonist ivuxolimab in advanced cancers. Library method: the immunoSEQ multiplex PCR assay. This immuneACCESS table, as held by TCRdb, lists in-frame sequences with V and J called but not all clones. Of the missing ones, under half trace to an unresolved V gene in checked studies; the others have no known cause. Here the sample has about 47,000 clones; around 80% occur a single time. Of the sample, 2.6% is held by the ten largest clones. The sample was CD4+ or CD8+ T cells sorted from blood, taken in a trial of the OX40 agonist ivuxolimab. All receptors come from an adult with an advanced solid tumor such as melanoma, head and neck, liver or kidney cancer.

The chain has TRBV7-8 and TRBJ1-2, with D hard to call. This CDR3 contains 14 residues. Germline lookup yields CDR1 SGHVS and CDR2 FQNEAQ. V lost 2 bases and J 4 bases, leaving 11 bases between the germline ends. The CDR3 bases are TGTGCCAGCAGCTTATCACGCGGGAGCTATGGCTACACCTTC. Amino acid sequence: CASSLSRGSYGYTF.

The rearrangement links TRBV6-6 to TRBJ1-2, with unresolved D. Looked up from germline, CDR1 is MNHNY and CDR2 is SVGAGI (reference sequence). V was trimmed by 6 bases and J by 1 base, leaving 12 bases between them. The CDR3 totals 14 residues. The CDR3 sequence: CASSSMDRNYGYTF. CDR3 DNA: TGTGCCAGCAGCTCCATGGACCGTAACTATGGCTACACCTTC.

In DNA form, the CDR3 reads TGCGCCAGCAGCCAGGCAGGGGGCGCGGGTGAAAAACTGTTTTTT. Amino acid sequence: CASSQAGGAGEKLFF. J is TRBJ1-4 and V is TRBV4-3; TRBD1 matches 8 bases. CDR3 size: 15 residues. With V trimmed by 3 bases and J by 7 bases, 7 bases remained unmatched. Per germline, CDR1 LGHNA and CDR2 YSLEER.